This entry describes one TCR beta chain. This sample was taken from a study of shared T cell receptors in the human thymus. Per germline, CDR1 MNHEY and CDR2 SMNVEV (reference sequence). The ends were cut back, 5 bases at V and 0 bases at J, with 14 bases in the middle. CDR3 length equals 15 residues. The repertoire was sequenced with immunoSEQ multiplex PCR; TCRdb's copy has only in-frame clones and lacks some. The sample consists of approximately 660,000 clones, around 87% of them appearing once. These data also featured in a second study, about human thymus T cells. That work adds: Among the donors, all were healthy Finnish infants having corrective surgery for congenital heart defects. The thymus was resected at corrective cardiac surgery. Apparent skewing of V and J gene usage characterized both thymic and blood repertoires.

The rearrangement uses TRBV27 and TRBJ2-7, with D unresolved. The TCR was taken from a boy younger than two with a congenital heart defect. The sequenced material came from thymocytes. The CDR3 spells CASSPAGGRSYEQYF. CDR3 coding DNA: TGTGCCAGCAGTCCGGCCGGCGGCCGCTCCTACGAGCAGTACTTC.